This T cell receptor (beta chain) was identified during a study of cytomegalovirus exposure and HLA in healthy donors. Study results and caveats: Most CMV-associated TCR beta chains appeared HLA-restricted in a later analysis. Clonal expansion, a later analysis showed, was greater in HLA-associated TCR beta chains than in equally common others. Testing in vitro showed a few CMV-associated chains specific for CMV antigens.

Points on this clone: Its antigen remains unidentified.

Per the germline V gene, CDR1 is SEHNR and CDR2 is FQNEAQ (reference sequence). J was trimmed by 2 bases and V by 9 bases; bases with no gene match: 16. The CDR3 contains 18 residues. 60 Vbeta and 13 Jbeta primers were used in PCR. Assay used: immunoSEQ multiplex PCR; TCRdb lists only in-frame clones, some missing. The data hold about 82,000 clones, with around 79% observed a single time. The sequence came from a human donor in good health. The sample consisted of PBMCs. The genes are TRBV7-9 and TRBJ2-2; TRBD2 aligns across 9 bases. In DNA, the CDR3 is TGTGCCAGTAAAGGGATATGGTCTAGCGGGGCCAACACCGGGGAGCTGTTTTTT. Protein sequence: CASKGIWSSGANTGELFF. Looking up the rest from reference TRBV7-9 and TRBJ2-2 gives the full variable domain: DTGVSQNPRHKITKRGQNVTFRCDPISEHNRLYWYRQTLGQGPEFLTYFQNEAQLEKSRLLSDRFSAERPKGSFSTLEIQRTEQGDSAMYLCASKGIWSSGANTGELFFGEGSRLTVL.